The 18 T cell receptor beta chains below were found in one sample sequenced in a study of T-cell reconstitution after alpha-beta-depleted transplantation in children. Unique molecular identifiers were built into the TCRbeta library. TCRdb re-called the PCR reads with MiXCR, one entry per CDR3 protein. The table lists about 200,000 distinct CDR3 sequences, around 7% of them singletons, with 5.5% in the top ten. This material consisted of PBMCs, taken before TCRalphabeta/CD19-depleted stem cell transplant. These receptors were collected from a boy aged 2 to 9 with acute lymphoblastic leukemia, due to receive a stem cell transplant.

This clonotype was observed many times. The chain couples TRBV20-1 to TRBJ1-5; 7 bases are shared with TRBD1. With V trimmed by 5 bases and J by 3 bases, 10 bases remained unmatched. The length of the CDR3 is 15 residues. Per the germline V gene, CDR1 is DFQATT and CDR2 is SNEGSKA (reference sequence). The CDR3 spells CSAPHLQGNNQPQHF. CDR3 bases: TGCAGTGCTCCGCACTTACAGGGGAACAATCAGCCCCAGCATTTT.

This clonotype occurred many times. This chain's CDR3 is CASSSSGLSYEQYF. CDR3 DNA sequence: TGTGCCAGCAGTTCTAGCGGGTTGTCCTACGAGCAGTACTTC. The chain is built from TRBV9 and TRBJ2-7; 8 bases are shared with TRBD2. V was clipped by 5 bases and J by 1 base; unmatched bases: 5. Germline-derived CDR1 and CDR2 are SGDLS and YYNGEE. This CDR3 spans 14 amino acids.

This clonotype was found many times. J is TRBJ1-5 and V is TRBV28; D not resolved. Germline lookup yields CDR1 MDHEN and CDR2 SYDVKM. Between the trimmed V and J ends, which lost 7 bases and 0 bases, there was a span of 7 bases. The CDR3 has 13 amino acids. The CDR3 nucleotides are TGTGCCAGCACCCCCGCTAGCAATCAGCCCCAGCATTTT. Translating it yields CASTPASNQPQHF.

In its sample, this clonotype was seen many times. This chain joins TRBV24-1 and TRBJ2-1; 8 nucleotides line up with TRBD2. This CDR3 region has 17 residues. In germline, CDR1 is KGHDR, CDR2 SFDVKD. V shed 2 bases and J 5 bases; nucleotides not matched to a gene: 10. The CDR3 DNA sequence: TGTGCCACCAGTGATTCAGGCGGGGGGCCCCTAGACAATGAGCAGTTCTTC. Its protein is CATSDSGGGPLDNEQFF.

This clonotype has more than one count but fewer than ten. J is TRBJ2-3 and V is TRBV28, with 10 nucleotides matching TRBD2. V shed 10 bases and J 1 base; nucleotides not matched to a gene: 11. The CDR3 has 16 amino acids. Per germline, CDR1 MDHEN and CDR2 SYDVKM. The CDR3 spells CATALAGGLGTDTQYF. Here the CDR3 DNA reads TGTGCCACCGCTTTAGCGGGAGGATTGGGCACAGATACGCAGTATTTT.

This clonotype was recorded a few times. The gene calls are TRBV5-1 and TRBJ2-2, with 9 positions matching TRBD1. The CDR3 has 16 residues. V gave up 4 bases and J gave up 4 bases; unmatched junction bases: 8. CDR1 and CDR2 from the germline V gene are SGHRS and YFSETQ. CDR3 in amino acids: CASSPLQGASTGELFF. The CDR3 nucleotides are TGCGCCAGCAGCCCGTTACAGGGGGCAAGCACCGGGGAGCTGTTTTTT.

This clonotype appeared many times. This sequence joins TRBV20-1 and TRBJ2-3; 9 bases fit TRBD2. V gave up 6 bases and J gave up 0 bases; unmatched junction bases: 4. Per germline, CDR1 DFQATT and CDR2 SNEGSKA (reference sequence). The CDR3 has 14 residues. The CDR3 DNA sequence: TGCAGTGCAGACAGCGGGGGGAGCACAGATACGCAGTATTTT. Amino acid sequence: CSADSGGSTDTQYF.

CDR3 region: CASRPDTNQETQYF. CDR3 bases: TGTGCCAGCAGACCCGACACTAACCAAGAGACCCAGTACTTC. The chain combines TRBV6-2 or TRBV6-3 with TRBJ2-5, with D unclear. Germline-derived CDR1 and CDR2 are MNHEY and SVGEGT. The CDR3 contains 14 residues. The V and J ends lost 6 bases and 0 bases respectively, with 11 bases between them.

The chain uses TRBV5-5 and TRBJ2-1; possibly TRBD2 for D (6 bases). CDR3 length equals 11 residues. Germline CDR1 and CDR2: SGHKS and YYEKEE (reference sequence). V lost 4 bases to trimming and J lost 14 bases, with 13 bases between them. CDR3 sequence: CASSPSAGEFF. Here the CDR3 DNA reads TGTGCCAGCAGCCCCTCAGCGGGTGAGTTCTTC. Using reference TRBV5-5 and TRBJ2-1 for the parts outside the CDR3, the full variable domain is DAGVTQSPTHLIKTRGQQVTLRCSPISGHKSVSWYQQVLGQGPQFIFQYYEKEERGRGNFPDRFSARQFPNYSSELNVNALLLGDSALYLCASSPSAGEFFGPGTRLTVL.

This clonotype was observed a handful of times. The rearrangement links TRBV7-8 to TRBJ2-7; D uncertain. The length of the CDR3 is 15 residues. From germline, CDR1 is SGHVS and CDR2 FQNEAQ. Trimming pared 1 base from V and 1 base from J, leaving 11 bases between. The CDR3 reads CASSLEGRLSYEQYF. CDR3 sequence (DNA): TGTGCCAGCAGCTTAGAAGGGCGCTTATCCTACGAGCAGTACTTC.

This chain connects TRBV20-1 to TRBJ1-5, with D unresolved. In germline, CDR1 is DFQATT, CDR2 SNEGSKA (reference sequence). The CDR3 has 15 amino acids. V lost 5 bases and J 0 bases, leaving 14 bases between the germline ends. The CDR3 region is CSARLTRVSNQPQHF. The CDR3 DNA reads TGCAGTGCTCGACTGACACGAGTTAGCAATCAGCCCCAGCATTTT.

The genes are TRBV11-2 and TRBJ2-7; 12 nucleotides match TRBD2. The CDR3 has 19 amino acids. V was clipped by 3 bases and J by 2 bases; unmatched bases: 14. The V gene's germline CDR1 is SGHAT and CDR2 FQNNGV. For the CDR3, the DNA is TGTGCCAGCAGCTTGTCAGTTTTCGAGGGACTAGCGGGCGCCTACGAGCAGTACTTC. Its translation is CASSLSVFEGLAGAYEQYF.

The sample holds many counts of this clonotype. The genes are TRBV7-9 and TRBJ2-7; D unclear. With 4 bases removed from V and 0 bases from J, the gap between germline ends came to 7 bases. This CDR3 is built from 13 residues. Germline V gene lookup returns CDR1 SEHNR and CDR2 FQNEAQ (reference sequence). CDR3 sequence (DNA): TGTGCCAGCAGCTGGCAGAACTCCTACGAGCAGTACTTC. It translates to CASSWQNSYEQYF.

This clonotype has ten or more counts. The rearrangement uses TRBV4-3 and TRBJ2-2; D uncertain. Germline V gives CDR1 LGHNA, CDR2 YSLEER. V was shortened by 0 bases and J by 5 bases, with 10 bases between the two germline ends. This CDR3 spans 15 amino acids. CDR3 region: CASSQDRKGTGELFF. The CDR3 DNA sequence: TGCGCCAGCAGCCAAGATAGGAAGGGAACCGGGGAGCTGTTTTTT.

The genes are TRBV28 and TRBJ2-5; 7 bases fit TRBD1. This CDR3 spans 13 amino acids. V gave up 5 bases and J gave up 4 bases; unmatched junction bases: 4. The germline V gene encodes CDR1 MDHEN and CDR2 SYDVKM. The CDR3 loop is CASSPAGGETQYF. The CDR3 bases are TGTGCCAGCAGTCCCGCAGGGGGAGAGACCCAGTACTTC.

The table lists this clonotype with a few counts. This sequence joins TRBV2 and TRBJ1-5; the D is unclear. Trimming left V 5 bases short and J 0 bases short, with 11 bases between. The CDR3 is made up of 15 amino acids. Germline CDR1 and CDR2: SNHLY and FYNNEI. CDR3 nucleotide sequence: TGTGCCAGCAGTTCTCGTGGGAATAGCAATCAGCCCCAGCATTTT. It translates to CASSSRGNSNQPQHF.

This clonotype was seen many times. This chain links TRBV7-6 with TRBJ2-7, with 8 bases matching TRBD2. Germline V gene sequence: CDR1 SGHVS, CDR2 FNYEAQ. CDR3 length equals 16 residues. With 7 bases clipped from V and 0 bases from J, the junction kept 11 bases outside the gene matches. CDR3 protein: CASTRAAGGDSYEQYF. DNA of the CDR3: TGTGCCAGCACTCGCGCGGCCGGGGGGGACTCCTACGAGCAGTACTTC.

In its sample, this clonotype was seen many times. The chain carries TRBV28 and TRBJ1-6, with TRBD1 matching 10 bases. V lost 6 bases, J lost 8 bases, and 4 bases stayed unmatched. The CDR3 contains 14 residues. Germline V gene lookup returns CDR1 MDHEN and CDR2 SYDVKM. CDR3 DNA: TGTGCCAGCAGGACCGGGACAGGGGATTCACCCCTCCACTTT. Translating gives CASRTGTGDSPLHF.